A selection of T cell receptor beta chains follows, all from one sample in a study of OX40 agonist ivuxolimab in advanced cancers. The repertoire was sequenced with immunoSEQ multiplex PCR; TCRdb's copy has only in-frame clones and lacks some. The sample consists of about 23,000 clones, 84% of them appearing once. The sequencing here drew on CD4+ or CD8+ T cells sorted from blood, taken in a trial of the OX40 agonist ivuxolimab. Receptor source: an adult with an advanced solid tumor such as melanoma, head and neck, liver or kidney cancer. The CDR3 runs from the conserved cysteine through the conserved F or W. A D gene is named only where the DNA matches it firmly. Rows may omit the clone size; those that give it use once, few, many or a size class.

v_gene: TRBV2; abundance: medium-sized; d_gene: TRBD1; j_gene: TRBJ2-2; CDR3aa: CASRKTGAMDAGELFF; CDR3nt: TGTGCCAGCAGGAAGACAGGGGCCATGGACGCCGGGGAGCTGTTTTTT
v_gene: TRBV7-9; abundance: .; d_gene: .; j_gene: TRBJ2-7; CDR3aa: CASSLAGTYEQYF; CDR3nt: TGTGCCAGCAGCTTAGCCGGGACCTACGAGCAGTACTTC
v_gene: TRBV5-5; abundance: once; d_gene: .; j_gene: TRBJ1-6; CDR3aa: CASSSENADSPLHF; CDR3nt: TGTGCCAGCAGCTCCGAAAACGCCGATTCACCCCTCCACTTT
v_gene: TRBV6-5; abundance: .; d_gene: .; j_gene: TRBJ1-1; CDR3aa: CASSSKTWLLTEAFF; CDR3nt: TGTGCCAGCAGTTCCAAAACTTGGCTCCTCACTGAAGCTTTCTTT
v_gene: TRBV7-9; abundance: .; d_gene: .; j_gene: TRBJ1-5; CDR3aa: CASSPLVQPQHF; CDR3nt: TGTGCCAGCAGCCCCTTAGTCCAGCCCCAGCATTTT
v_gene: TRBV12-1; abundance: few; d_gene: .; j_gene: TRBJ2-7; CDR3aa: CASSVPGQGTYEQYF; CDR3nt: TGTGCCAGCAGCGTCCCGGGACAGGGAACCTACGAGCAGTACTTC
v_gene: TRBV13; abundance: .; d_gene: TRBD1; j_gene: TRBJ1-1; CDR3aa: CASSSLTGGDADTEAFF; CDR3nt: TGTGCCAGCAGCTCTCTGACAGGGGGCGACGCGGACACTGAAGCTTTCTTT
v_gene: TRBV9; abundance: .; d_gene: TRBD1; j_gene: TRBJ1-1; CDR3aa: CASSVATGEGTEAFF; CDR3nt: TGTGCCAGCAGCGTAGCAACAGGGGAGGGCACTGAAGCTTTCTTT
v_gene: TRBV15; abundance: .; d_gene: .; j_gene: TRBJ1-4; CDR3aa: CATSRDHGEKLFF; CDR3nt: TGTGCCACCAGCAGAGACCACGGTGAAAAACTGTTTTTT
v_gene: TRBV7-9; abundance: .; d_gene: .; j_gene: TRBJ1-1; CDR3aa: CASSLHSRGTEAFF; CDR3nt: TGTGCCAGCAGCCTACACTCCCGAGGCACTGAAGCTTTCTTT
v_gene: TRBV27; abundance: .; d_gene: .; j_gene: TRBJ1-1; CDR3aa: CASSLSGGPEAFF; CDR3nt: TGTGCCAGCAGTTTATCAGGGGGACCTGAAGCTTTCTTT
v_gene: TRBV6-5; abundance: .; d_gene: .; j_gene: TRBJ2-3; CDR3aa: CASSGESTDTQYF; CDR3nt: TGTGCCAGCAGTGGGGAGAGCACAGATACGCAGTATTTT
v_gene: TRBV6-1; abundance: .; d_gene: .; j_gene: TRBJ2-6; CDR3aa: CASSGEQPSSGANVLTF; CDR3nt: TGTGCCAGCAGTGGTGAACAGCCGAGCTCTGGGGCCAACGTCCTGACTTTC
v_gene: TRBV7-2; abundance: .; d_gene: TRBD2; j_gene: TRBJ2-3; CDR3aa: CASRVASGGAADTQYF; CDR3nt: TGTGCCAGCAGAGTAGCATCGGGGGGGGCCGCAGATACGCAGTATTTT